The source of this TCR beta chain is a study of early T cells in non-severe SARS-CoV-2 infection. One entry per CDR3 protein, called by TCRdb with MiXCR from the 5' RACE reads. The table lists around 21,000 distinct CDR3 sequences, 4.5% to 6% of them singletons. This clonotype was detected ten times or more. The sample here was whole blood, taken at baseline. This TCR came from an adult who was a healthcare worker with PCR-confirmed SARS-CoV-2 infection or an uninfected control (not recorded which).

CDR3: CATGTVQETQYF. For the CDR3, the DNA is TGTGCCACCGGGACAGTACAAGAGACCCAGTACTTC. The chain has TRBV24-1 and TRBJ2-5; 7 bases fit TRBD1. The CDR3 runs 12 residues. CDR1 is KGHDR, CDR2 SFDVKD, per germline. V trimming: 9 bases; J trimming: 2 bases; junction bases outside the gene matches: 2.